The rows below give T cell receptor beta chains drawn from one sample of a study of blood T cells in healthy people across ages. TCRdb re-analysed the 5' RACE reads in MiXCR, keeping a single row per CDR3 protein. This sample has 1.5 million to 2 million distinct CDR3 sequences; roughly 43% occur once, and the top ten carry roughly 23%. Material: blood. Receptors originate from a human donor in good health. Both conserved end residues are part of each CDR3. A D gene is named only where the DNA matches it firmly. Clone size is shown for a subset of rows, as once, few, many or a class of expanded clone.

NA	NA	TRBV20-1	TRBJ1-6	TGCAGTGCTAGGGGACTCGGAGATAATTCACCCCTCCACTTT	CSARGLGDNSPLHF
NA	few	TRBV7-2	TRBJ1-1	TGTGCCAGCAACCAGGGTGGCACTGAAGCTTTCTTT	CASNQGGTEAFF
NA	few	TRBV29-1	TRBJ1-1	TGCAGCGTCATCAGGGACGTGAACACTGAAGCTTTCTTT	CSVIRDVNTEAFF
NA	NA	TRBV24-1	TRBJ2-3	TGTGCCACCAGTGCCTCCATGACTAGTACTCCATCAGATACGCAGTATTTT	CATSASMTSTPSDTQYF
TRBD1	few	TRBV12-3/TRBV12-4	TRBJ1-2	TGTGCCAGCAGTGCCCCACGGACAGGGGCAGACTATGGCTACACCTTC	CASSAPRTGADYGYTF
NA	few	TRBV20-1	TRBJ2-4	TGCGGTGCAACCAGGCAAAACATTCAGTACTTC	CGATRQNIQYF
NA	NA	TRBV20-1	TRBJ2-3	TGCAGTGCTAGTAGGGCAGAGGACATCAACACAGATACGCAGTATTTT	CSASRAEDINTDTQYF
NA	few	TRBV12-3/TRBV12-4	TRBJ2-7	TGTGCCAGCAGTGGATTGGCGGGAAACTCCTACGAGCAGTACTTC	CASSGLAGNSYEQYF
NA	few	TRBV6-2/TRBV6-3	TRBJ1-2	TGTGCCAGCAGTTACTCCAAGTTAAGAGGCTACACCTTC	CASSYSKLRGYTF
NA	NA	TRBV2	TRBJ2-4	TGTGCCAGCGGGACTGCTGACATTCAGTACTTC	CASGTADIQYF
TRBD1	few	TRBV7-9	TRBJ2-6	TGTGCCAGCAGCCGTGACAGGGTTCTCCCCTCTGGGGCCAACGTCCTGACTTTC	CASSRDRVLPSGANVLTF
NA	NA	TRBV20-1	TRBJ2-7	TGCAGTGCTAGAGATCCCAGGATATACGAGCAGTACTTC	CSARDPRIYEQYF
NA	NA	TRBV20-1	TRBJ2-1	TGCAGTGCTACCTCCGGGGGGCCACAAGAGACCCAGTTCTTC	CSATSGGPQETQFF
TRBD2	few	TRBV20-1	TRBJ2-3	TGCAGTGCTCGACTAGCGGGGGGATCAGATACGCAGTATTTT	CSARLAGGSDTQYF
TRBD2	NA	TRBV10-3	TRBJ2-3	TGTGCCATCAGTGACCAGGGAGGGCGGACAGATACGCAGTATTTT	CAISDQGGRTDTQYF
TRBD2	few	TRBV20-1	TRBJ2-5	TGCAGTGCTAGCGGGGGGGCGAAGGAGACCCAGTACTTC	CSASGGAKETQYF
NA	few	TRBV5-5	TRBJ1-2	TGTGCCAGCAGCTCGGGCCCCGGGATCCCTCTTTATGGCTACACCTTC	CASSSGPGIPLYGYTF
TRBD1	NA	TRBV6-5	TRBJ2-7	TGTGCCAGCAGTTACTTCGCAGGGGGCGACGAGCAGTACTTC	CASSYFAGGDEQYF
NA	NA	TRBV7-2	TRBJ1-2	TGTGCCAGCAGCCCAGGACAGATATATCGTGGCTACACCTTC	CASSPGQIYRGYTF
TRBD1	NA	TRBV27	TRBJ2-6	TGTGCCAGCAGTCCGCCCCAGGGGGCTGGGGCCAACGTCCTGACTTTC	CASSPPQGAGANVLTF
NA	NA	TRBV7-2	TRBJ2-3	TGTGCCAGCACCACAGACAGGAACACAGATACGCAGTATTTT	CASTTDRNTDTQYF
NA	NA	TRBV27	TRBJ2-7	TGTGCCAGCACCGGCGGGGGCTCCACAAAGAGCTCCTACGAGCAGTACTTC	CASTGGGSTKSSYEQYF
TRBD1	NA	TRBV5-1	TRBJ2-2	TGCGCCAGCAGCTTGGCCAGGGGGTCGAACACCGGGGAGCTGTTTTTT	CASSLARGSNTGELFF
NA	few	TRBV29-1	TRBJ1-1	TGCAGCGTTCACCAGGGCATGAACACTGAAGCTTTCTTT	CSVHQGMNTEAFF
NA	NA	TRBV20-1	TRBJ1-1	TGCAGTGCCCTATTCGACAACACTGAAGCTTTCTTT	CSALFDNTEAFF
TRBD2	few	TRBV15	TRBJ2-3	TGTGCCACCAGCAGAGAGAGGACTAGCGGGGGGATGAATACGCAGTATTTT	CATSRERTSGGMNTQYF
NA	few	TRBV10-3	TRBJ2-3	TGTGCCATCAGTGTTTCGGGAGAAACCCCCACAGATACGCAGTATTTT	CAISVSGETPTDTQYF
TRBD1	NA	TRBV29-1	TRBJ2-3	TGCAGCGTTCACGACAGGGGGCGTTCGGTCACAGCTACGCAGTATTTT	CSVHDRGRSVTATQYF
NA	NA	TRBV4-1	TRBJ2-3	TGCGCCAGCAGCCATTCCCCGGGCTCCTACACAGATACGCAGTATTTT	CASSHSPGSYTDTQYF
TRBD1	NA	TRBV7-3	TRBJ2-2	TGTGCCAGCAGCTTACTCCCGGGACAGGGTATCGGGGAGCTGTTTTTT	CASSLLPGQGIGELFF
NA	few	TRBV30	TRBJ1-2	TGTGCCTGGAGTTGGACAGACTATGGCTACACCTTC	CAWSWTDYGYTF
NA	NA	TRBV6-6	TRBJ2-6	TGTGCCACTCTCTCTAACCTCTTCTCTGGGGCCAACGTCCTGACTTTC	CATLSNLFSGANVLTF
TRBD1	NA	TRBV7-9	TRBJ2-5	TGTGCCAGCAGCTTGGAAAACAGGGGGCGCGTGGAGCAGTACTTC	CASSLENRGRVEQYF
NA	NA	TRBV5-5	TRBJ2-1	TGTGCCAGCAGCTTGGCCGCTAGTTCAGCGAACAATGAGCAGTTCTTC	CASSLAASSANNEQFF
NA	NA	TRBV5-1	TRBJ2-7	TGCGCCAGCAGCTTAGGGACCCATGGAGAGCAGTACTTC	CASSLGTHGEQYF
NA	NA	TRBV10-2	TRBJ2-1	TGCGCCAGCAGTGAGATAACAGACAGATATGGTGAGCAGTTCTTC	CASSEITDRYGEQFF
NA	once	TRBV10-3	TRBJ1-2	TGTGCCATCAGTGGGGGCGGTCGTCCGGAAGATGGCTACACCTTC	CAISGGGRPEDGYTF
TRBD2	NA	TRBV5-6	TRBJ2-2	TGTGCCAGCAGCTACCCGACTAGCGGGGGGGCCGGGGAGCTGTTTTTT	CASSYPTSGGAGELFF
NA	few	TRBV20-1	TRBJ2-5	TGCAGTGCTAACGACTGGGGATTGTCTGAGACCCAGTACTTC	CSANDWGLSETQYF
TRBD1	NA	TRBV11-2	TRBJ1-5	TGTGCCAGCAGCGCTCACTCAGGGGGCGATAGCAATCAGCCCCAGCATTTT	CASSAHSGGDSNQPQHF
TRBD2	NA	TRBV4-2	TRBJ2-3	TGTGCCAGCAGCCAAGATGGGACTAGCGGGGGAAATACGCAGTATTTT	CASSQDGTSGGNTQYF
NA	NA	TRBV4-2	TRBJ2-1	TGTGCCAGCAGCCAAGAACCGATAGACTACAATGAGCAGTTCTTC	CASSQEPIDYNEQFF
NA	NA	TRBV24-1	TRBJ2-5	TGTGCCACCAGTGACCCGGACGGGGGACGAGAGACCCAGTACTTC	CATSDPDGGRETQYF